Here is one T cell receptor beta chain with its context. The data stem from a study of blood T cell repertoires in COVID-19. Method: immunoSEQ multiplex PCR; TCRdb's copy keeps in-frame clones and lacks some. The table includes approximately 130,000 clones, 86% detected once. Each recovered donor of Cohort 3 presented with two negative PCRs, clearance, or symptom resolution. The material sequenced was PBMCs or T cells enriched from blood (not recorded which). This sequence was found in a woman in her forties or fifties who had recovered from COVID-19.

DNA of the CDR3: TGTGCCAGTGGACACTCGAACACTGAAGCTTTCTTT. This gives the protein CASGHSNTEAFF. The chain uses TRBV6-5 and TRBJ1-1, with D possibly matching TRBD1 (5 bases). The germline gives CDR1 MNHEY, CDR2 SVGAGI. This CDR3 contains 12 residues. V was clipped by 9 bases and J by 1 base, with 9 bases between them.